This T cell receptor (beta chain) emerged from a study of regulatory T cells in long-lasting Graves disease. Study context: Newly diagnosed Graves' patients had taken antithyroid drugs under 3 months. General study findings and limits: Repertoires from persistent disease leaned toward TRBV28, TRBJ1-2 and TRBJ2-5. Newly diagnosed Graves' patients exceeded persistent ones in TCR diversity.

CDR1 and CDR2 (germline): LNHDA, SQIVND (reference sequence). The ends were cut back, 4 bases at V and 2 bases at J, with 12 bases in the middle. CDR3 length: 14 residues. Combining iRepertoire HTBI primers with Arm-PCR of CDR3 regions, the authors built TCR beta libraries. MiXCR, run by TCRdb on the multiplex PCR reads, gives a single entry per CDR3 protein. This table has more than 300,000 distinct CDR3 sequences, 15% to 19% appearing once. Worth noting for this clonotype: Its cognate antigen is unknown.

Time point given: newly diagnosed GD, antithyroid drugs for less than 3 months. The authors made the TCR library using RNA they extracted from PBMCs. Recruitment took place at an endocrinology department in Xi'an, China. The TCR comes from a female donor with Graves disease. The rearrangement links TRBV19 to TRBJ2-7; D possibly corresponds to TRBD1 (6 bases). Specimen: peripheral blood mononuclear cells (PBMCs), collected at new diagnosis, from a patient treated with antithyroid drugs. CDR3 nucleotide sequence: TGTGCCAGTAGTAAGGGGGATTTCACCTACGAGCAGTACTTC. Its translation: CASSKGDFTYEQYF. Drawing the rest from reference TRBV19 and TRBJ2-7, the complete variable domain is DGGITQSPKYLFRKEGQNVTLSCEQNLNHDAMYWYRQDPGQGLRLIYYSQIVNDFQKGDIAEGYSVSREKKESFPLTVTSAQKNPTAFYLCASSKGDFTYEQYFGPGTRLTVT.